This TCR beta chain was profiled in a study of blood T cells in healthy people across ages. About the research overall: With template switching, about one barcoded beta molecule was captured per two T cells.

This clonotype has just one count. Its cognate antigen is unknown. General study points: Age showed a roughly linear inverse relationship with TCR beta diversity per million T cells. Estimates based on one million T cells were treated as lower bounds.

Next came a second PCR, run for roughly 7 to 12 cycles, which used a sample-barcoded 5' primer along with a J-beta primer mix. Using its own MiXCR run on the 5' RACE reads, TCRdb lists one record per CDR3 protein. The repertoire includes approximately 800,000 distinct CDR3 sequences, roughly 64% of them detected once, and 20% to 25% sits in the top ten. Individuals who donated were healthy Caucasians from Russia aged about 6 to 100. The source is a man younger than 40 in good health. Sequencing was carried out using blood.

The CDR3, as DNA: TGTGCCACCAGCAGAGCACTAGCGGGATTACAAGAGACCCAGTACTTC. Translation gives CATSRALAGLQETQYF. The rearrangement joins TRBV15 to TRBJ2-5, with 10 bases matching TRBD2. This CDR3 has 16 residues. The V and J ends lost 1 base and 2 bases, in that order; junction bases with no gene match: 4. Germline assignment: CDR1 LNHNV and CDR2 YYDKDF (reference sequence).